These T cell receptor beta chains were read from a single sample in a study of PD-L1 blockade in urothelial cancer. Repertoires were generated with immunoSEQ multiplex PCR, while TCRdb's copy carries only in-frame clones and drops some. The sample holds 35,000 to 40,000 clones, 86% seen once. The sample consisted of PBMCs, taken around atezolizumab (anti-PD-L1) treatment. The receptors originated from a man between 60 and 70 years old with urothelial cancer. Both conserved end residues are part of each CDR3. A D gene is named only where the DNA matches it firmly. Size tells how often a clone was seen (once, few, many) or the class of an expanded clone, and some rows leave it out.

>TRBD1|TRBJ2-7|TRBV7-9|NA
TGTGCCAGCAGCTTAAAAGGGGGCCTCTCCTACGAGCAGTACTTC
CASSLKGGLSYEQYF
>NA|TRBJ2-7|TRBV5-1|NA
TGCGCCAGCAGCTTCCCTGGTTTAACAGGGACCTACGAGCAGTACTTC
CASSFPGLTGTYEQYF
>NA|TRBJ2-2|TRBV25-1|NA
TGTGCCAGCAGCCGGGATCTTACTGGGACCGGGGAGCTGTTTTTT
CASSRDLTGTGELFF
>NA|TRBJ1-1|TRBV19|few
TGTGCCAGCCGAGGGGGTTACATAGAAGCTTTCTTT
CASRGGYIEAFF
>TRBD1|TRBJ1-1|TRBV5-6|NA
TGTGCCAGCAGCTTGGCAGGGGGCAGAGGAGCTTTCTTT
CASSLAGGRGAFF
>TRBD1|TRBJ1-6|TRBV19|few
TGTGCCAGTAGTATAACTACTATCGGGACAGGGGACTCACCCCTCCACTTT
CASSITTIGTGDSPLHF
>TRBD2|TRBJ2-5|TRBV4-1|NA
TGCGCCAGCAGCCAAGATTGGGCTAGCGGGGTTCAAGAGACCCAGTACTTC
CASSQDWASGVQETQYF
>TRBD2|TRBJ2-1|TRBV5-1|NA
TGCGCCAGCAGCCAGACTAGCGGGGGTGAGCAGTTCTTC
CASSQTSGGEQFF
>NA|TRBJ1-2|TRBV5-1|NA
TGCGCCAGCACCCCCAGTCCAGGGAACTATGGCTACACCTTC
CASTPSPGNYGYTF
>TRBD1|TRBJ1-2|TRBV28|NA
TGTGCCAGCAGTTCCGGGACAGGGGACTATGGCTACACCTTC
CASSSGTGDYGYTF
>TRBD1|TRBJ2-2|TRBV2|NA
TGTGCCAGCAGAATGACAGGGAGCAACACCGGGGAGCTGTTTTTT
CASRMTGSNTGELFF
>TRBD1|TRBJ2-3|TRBV19|NA
TGTGCCAGTAGTATAAAATGGACAGGGGGAGCAGATACGCAGTATTTT
CASSIKWTGGADTQYF
>NA|TRBJ1-3|TRBV9|NA
TGTGCCAGCAGCGCTCGACCCAGGGCATCTGGAAACACCATATATTTT
CASSARPRASGNTIYF
>NA|TRBJ1-1|TRBV14|once
TGTGCCAGCAGCCAGGGAATGGGGGGTTGGGACACTGAAGCTTTCTTT
CASSQGMGGWDTEAFF
>NA|TRBJ1-1|TRBV6-1|NA
TGTGCCAGCAGCGGGCAGGGGAACACTGAAGCTTTCTTT
CASSGQGNTEAFF
>TRBD1|TRBJ2-2|TRBV27|NA
TGTGCCAGCAGGCCGGACAGGACGAGATCCACCGGGGAGCTGTTTTTT
CASRPDRTRSTGELFF
>NA|TRBJ2-5|TRBV7-2|NA
TGTGCCAGCAGCTCCCCTCTCCAGCAAGAGACCCAGTACTTC
CASSSPLQQETQYF
>TRBD1|TRBJ1-6|TRBV29-1|NA
TGCAGCGCACGGACAGGGTCGTATAATTCACCCCTCCACTTT
CSARTGSYNSPLHF
>TRBD1|TRBJ2-7|TRBV19|NA
TGTGCCAGTAGTGCCACCGGGACAGGGCCCGAGCAGTACTTC
CASSATGTGPEQYF
>TRBD1|TRBJ1-1|TRBV4-1|once
TGCGCCAGCAGCCAACGGGACAGTACGAACACTGAAGCTTTCTTT
CASSQRDSTNTEAFF
>TRBD2|TRBJ2-3|TRBV4-3|NA
TGCGCCAGCAGCCAAGGGCAGCGGGGGCGCACAGATACGCAGTATTTT
CASSQGQRGRTDTQYF
>TRBD2|TRBJ2-3|TRBV4-3|once
TGCGCCAGCAGCCAAGTATCCAGCGGGGCCGCAGATACGCAGTATTTT
CASSQVSSGAADTQYF
>NA|TRBJ2-3|TRBV7-7|NA
TGTGCTAGCAGTCCTAGAGGGGGGGAAACGACAGATACGCAGTATTTT
CASSPRGGETTDTQYF
>TRBD1|TRBJ1-2|TRBV5-8|NA
TGTGCCAGCAGCCCACAGGGGGCGGATGGCTACACCTTC
CASSPQGADGYTF
>TRBD1|TRBJ1-1|TRBV7-3|NA
TGTGCCAGCAGCTCGGGACAGGGACTGAACACTGAAGCTTTCTTT
CASSSGQGLNTEAFF
>TRBD1|TRBJ1-6|TRBV19|NA
TGTGCCAGTAGTACGACAGGGGGCCCCTCACCCCTCCACTTT
CASSTTGGPSPLHF
>NA|TRBJ2-2|TRBV7-9|NA
TGTGCCAGCAGCTTGGAGATCGGGGAGCTGTTTTTT
CASSLEIGELFF
>NA|TRBJ2-1|TRBV4-3|few
TGCGCCAGCAGCCAAGATTGGCCTAGCTCCGTAACGGTGGAGCAGTTCTTC
CASSQDWPSSVTVEQFF
>NA|TRBJ1-3|TRBV5-1|NA
TGCGCCAGCAGCCCTACAACCGACAGATACTCTGGAAACACCATATATTTT
CASSPTTDRYSGNTIYF
>NA|TRBJ1-2|TRBV5-1|NA
TGCGCCAGCAGCTTGGTGTCAAGCGCTAACTATGGCTACACCTTC
CASSLVSSANYGYTF
>NA|TRBJ1-2|TRBV6-1|NA
TGTGCCAGCAGTGAAAGCCCACTCTGGGGCTACACCTTC
CASSESPLWGYTF
>TRBD1|TRBJ1-6|TRBV12-5|NA
TGTGCTAGTGGCCCGGGACAGCCGTCACCCCTCCACTTT
CASGPGQPSPLHF
>TRBD1|TRBJ2-1|TRBV4-1|NA
TGCGCCAGCAGCCCGACCGGGACAGGGGGCTACAATGAGCAGTTCTTC
CASSPTGTGGYNEQFF
>NA|TRBJ2-3|TRBV30|NA
TGTGCCTGGAGTGTACGGGATACGCAGTATTTT
CAWSVRDTQYF
>NA|TRBJ1-1|TRBV10-3|NA
TGTGCCATCAGTGAGTTGACAGGTTCTGAAGCTTTCTTT
CAISELTGSEAFF
>TRBD2|TRBJ2-1|TRBV5-1|NA
TGCGCCAGCAGCCCGGTGGGGACTAGCGACATTTACAATGAGCAGTTCTTC
CASSPVGTSDIYNEQFF
>NA|TRBJ1-1|TRBV5-1|NA
TGCGCCAGCAGCGAAGGACTGACGAACACTGAAGCTTTCTTT
CASSEGLTNTEAFF
>TRBD1|TRBJ1-2|TRBV5-1|NA
TGCGCCAGCAGCTTCCGGGACAGGGTTGGCTATGGCTACACCTTC
CASSFRDRVGYGYTF
>NA|TRBJ2-7|TRBV7-2|NA
TGTGCCAGCAGCTTAACGGGGTTCTCCTACGAGCAGTACTTC
CASSLTGFSYEQYF
>TRBD2|TRBJ2-2|TRBV10-2|few
TGCGCCAGCAGTGACGGACTAGCGTGGACCGGGGAGCTGTTTTTT
CASSDGLAWTGELFF
>NA|TRBJ1-5|TRBV6-5|NA
TGTGCCAGTCGACTGTCGTTTAATCAGCCCCAGCATTTT
CASRLSFNQPQHF
>TRBD1|TRBJ1-1|TRBV5-1|NA
TGCGCCAGCAGCTTGGAGGGGACAGGGGCCGCCCCTGCCGAAGCTTTCTTT
CASSLEGTGAAPAEAFF
>NA|TRBJ2-1|TRBV19|NA
TGTGCCAGTAGTATCCTGACGGGTAGCTCCTACAATGAGCAGTTCTTC
CASSILTGSSYNEQFF
>TRBD2|TRBJ2-7|TRBV11-1|NA
TGTGCCAGCAGCTTCGGGGGGGCGACTTACGAGCAGTACTTC
CASSFGGATYEQYF
>NA|TRBJ2-7|TRBV25-1|NA
TGTGCCAGCCGAGACCTTTCAGGGGGAGGGCAGTACTTC
CASRDLSGGGQYF
>TRBD1|TRBJ2-3|TRBV6-1|NA
TGTGCCAGCACCAGGGGGTTGGAAGATACGCAGTATTTT
CASTRGLEDTQYF
>TRBD1|TRBJ1-5|TRBV30|few
TGTGCCTGGGGGACAGGGGACAATCAGCCCCAGCATTTT
CAWGTGDNQPQHF
>TRBD2|TRBJ2-1|TRBV6-6|NA
TGTGCCAGCACCTTCCAGCGGGAGTCGGGCAATGAGCAGTTCTTC
CASTFQRESGNEQFF
>TRBD2|TRBJ2-3|TRBV11-2|NA
TGTGCCAGCACACCCTTCGGGACTAGCGGGAGTACAGATACGCAGTATTTT
CASTPFGTSGSTDTQYF
>TRBD1|TRBJ1-4|TRBV11-1|NA
TGTGCCAGCAGTCAACAGGGGAAACTGTTTTTT
CASSQQGKLFF
>TRBD1|TRBJ2-7|TRBV7-2|NA
TGTGCCAGCAGCACGGCAGGGACAGGCGTATACTACGAGCAGTACTTC
CASSTAGTGVYYEQYF
>NA|TRBJ2-1|TRBV4-2|NA
TGTGCCAGCAGCCGGGAAGGGGGTAGCGGGCTTCCCTACAATGAGCAGTTCTTC
CASSREGGSGLPYNEQFF
>NA|TRBJ2-7|TRBV19|NA
TGTGCCAGTAGTTCCTCCTTCGGCGGGTACGAGCAGTACTTC
CASSSSFGGYEQYF
>TRBD1|TRBJ1-1|TRBV7-9|NA
TGTGCCAGCAGCTTAGCGGGGACAGGACCGAACACTGAAGCTTTCTTT
CASSLAGTGPNTEAFF
>NA|TRBJ1-1|TRBV7-9|NA
TGTGCCAGCAGCTCCTTCTATGAAGCTTTCTTT
CASSSFYEAFF
>NA|TRBJ2-3|TRBV6-5|NA
TGTGCCAGCAGTTACGGACTACCGAGCACAGATACGCAGTATTTT
CASSYGLPSTDTQYF
>NA|TRBJ1-1|TRBV18|NA
TGTGCCAGCTCACCGGGGGGGGCAGGAACTGAAGCTTTCTTT
CASSPGGAGTEAFF
>NA|TRBJ1-3|TRBV6-5|NA
TGTGCCAGCAGTTCCTGGGGCCAGCTAAACACCATATATTTT
CASSSWGQLNTIYF
>NA|TRBJ2-7|TRBV14|NA
TGTGCCAGCAGCAAAAGGTACAGGGCGGATTTTTTCGAGCAGTACTTC
CASSKRYRADFFEQYF